This T cell receptor (beta chain) was retrieved from a study of technical replicates of blood from four donors (dated by TCRdb to the late 2010s). Libraries were made using the immunoSEQ multiplex PCR assay. What TCRdb holds here is the immuneACCESS table cut down to in-frame rearrangements. Part of the clones is not present; checked against another copy, under half of the missing clones reflect an unresolved V gene, and the others are unexplained. The sample profile shows approximately 10,000 clones; roughly 93% of them were found once. The ten largest clones take up 9.1% of the sample. This clone was observed a single time. This clone's antigen is unknown. No per-base quality is available; no much larger clone lies one base away. A distance of 15 bases separates the germline ends of V and J, which lose 6 bases and 3 bases respectively. CDR1 and CDR2 were assigned from the germline V gene as MDHEN and SYDVKM. From the cysteine up to the phenylalanine, the CDR3 has a length of 14 residues. Only CDR3 DNA is held: 42 bases, read in frame from base 1.

The receptor chain draws on TRBV28 and TRBJ2-7, with a tentative D gene TRBD1 over 6 matching bases. Sequencing was done on a sample of PBMCs. The receptor's source is a human donor in good health. CDR3 protein: CASRETGTYYEQYF. The nucleotides are TGTGCCAGCAGAGAAACCGGGACATACTACGAGCAGTACTTC.